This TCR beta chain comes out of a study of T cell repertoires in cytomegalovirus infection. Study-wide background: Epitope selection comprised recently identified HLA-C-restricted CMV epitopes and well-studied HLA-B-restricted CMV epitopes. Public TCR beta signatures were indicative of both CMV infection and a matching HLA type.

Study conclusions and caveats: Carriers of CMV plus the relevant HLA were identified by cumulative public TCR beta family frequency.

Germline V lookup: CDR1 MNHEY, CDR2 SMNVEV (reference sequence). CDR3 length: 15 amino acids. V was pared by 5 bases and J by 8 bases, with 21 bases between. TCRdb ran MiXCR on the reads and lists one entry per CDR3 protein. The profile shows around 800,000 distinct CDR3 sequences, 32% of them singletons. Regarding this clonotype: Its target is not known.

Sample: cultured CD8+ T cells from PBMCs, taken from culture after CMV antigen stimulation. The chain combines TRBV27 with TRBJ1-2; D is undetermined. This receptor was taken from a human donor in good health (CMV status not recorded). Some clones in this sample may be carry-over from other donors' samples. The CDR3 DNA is TGTGCCAGCAGTCACCCGGGGTTGAGCCAAGAGGGCTACACCTTC. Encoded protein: CASSHPGLSQEGYTF.